This T cell receptor (beta chain) was captured by sequencing in a study of cytomegalovirus exposure and HLA in healthy donors (dated by TCRdb to about 2017). About the full investigation: An earlier analysis of roughly 500 of the donors reported about 250 Gb of sequence data and some 100 million unique TCR beta sequences from about 200 million T cells. The study used immunosequencing to profile the T cell repertoires of 670 or so subjects and linked those repertoires to cytomegalovirus serostatus. To predict cytomegalovirus infection status, the study brought together high-throughput TCR immunosequencing, statistical association of individual TCRs with disease status, and machine learning. The later analysis used no new phenotypic data to find candidate immune exposures, relying instead on TCR beta sequences and their occurrence across donors. In a later analysis, previously published TCR beta repertoires from 600 to 850 donors were re-analyzed and high-resolution HLA genotyping was added so that TCR occurrence patterns could be studied. The study aimed to test whether cataloging public T cell receptors could reveal signatures of past pathogen exposure. An early release that covered fewer than 750 HLA-typed donors contained about 290 gigabases of sequencing data and around 85 million unique TCR sequences. The number of donors typed differed by locus, with roughly 629-640 for A, B, C, DRB1 and DQB1, around 500 for DQA1, 600 to 610 for DPA1, and some 440 for DPB1. Alongside the repertoire data, information on donor age, sex, ethnicity and CMV serostatus was compiled. On average, over 200,000 unique TCR beta nucleotide sequences were sequenced per donor among 398 genotyped donors of the cohort, with 15% to 20% of those sequences being non-productive. The genetic ancestry cluster associated with self-reported Caucasian donors included about 81% of the 300 to 400 genotyped donors. Every discovery cohort repertoire had been produced on one sequencing platform. Both class I and class II loci were covered by HLA typing, at four-digit resolution. Along with the approximately 650-subject first cohort, a separate validation cohort of over a hundred different subjects was used. An earlier analysis of 587 of the donors applied high-throughput TCR beta sequencing to assess whether each TCR beta V gene segment acted as functional or pseudogenic. Several DR-DQ haplotypes were handled as single units for association and clustering because linkage in the cohort was strong. A later genetic analysis used genome-wide SNP genotypes for about 65% of the roughly 670 donors, treating that subset as a discovery cohort. The full study reports these points: A later analysis reported that several top co-occurrence clusters appeared linked to parvovirus B19, influenza, CMV and Epstein-Barr virus. Most TCR sequences were seen in very few donors, while some public TCRs were found in many individuals. Cytomegalovirus status was reported to be diagnosed by the classifier with high specificity and sensitivity in both the original and validation cohorts. Because some donors lacked HLA typing at each locus, the association tests relied only on the typed subset. The earlier analysis of about 600 of the donors excluded roughly 17 rarely observed V segments, including chromosome 9 orphons, because counts were too low. The 87-base-pair reads could not distinguish some IMGT-functional V segments, including TRBV6-2 and TRBV6-3, so those segments were excluded. In a later analysis, TCR association rates were found to vary across HLA loci, with the most associated TCRs seen for DRB1 alleles and the fewest for HLA-C alleles. According to the authors, the approach could potentially be generalized to other disease states and immunological phenotypes. A further reported finding was that TCR beta sequences accurately predicted the HLA-A and HLA-B alleles for most subjects in the first cohort. Broadly in line with IMGT annotations, most TCR beta V segments showed up in productive rearrangements about 90% or about 30% of the time in an earlier analysis of some 590 of the donors. For the cohort, immune exposure information was limited to CMV serostatus. In a later genetic analysis, fewer N-insertions in productive TCRs were reported among donors in an Asian-associated ancestry cluster than the approximately 630-donor mean. Linkage disequilibrium might explain the correlated functional status among segregating V segments, but an unknown experimental factor could not be excluded. A later analysis associated about 18,000 TCR beta sequences with specific HLA alleles at a false discovery rate of 0.05. Three of the identified cytomegalovirus-associated TCR beta chains were confirmed in vitro to be specific for cytomegalovirus antigens. A cluster of highly shared sequence variants was judged likely to be a technical artifact of the sequencing pipeline. A later analysis found that HLA-associated TCR beta chains were more clonally expanded and had lower generation probabilities than equally common non-associated chains. The study gave a list of about 150 TCR beta chains associated with cytomegalovirus. A later genetic analysis associated a missense DCLRE1C variant with V-gene and J-gene trimming of TCR beta chains, and an independent cohort replicated the association. A later analysis found that most CMV-associated TCR beta chains appeared HLA-restricted, with HLA associations seemingly driven largely by CMV exposure. When HLA alleles, especially DR and DQ, strongly co-occurred, TCR associations were difficult to assign to individual alleles. In this cohort, only TCR beta chains were sequenced, and detectable features were limited by the absence of alpha or paired-chain data. Sequencing depth was assumed to be roughly uniform across donors in the presence/absence analyses, though that assumption may not hold.

Libraries were made using the immunoSEQ multiplex PCR assay. The multiplex PCR relied on a mix of 60 forward primers for TCR Vbeta segments and 13 reverse primers for TCR Jbeta segments. The CDR3 region of rearranged TCR beta genes was amplified from genomic DNA with a multiplex PCR assay. On the Illumina HiSeq System, the amplified TCR beta libraries were sequenced as 87-base-pair reads. As for the original processing: Across the roughly 670 repertoires, a later analysis counted around 80 million unique TCR beta chains, some 11 million of which were shared by at least two donors. Raw reads were error-corrected and collapsed into unique sequences by a nearest-neighbor algorithm in which closely related sequences were merged to remove PCR and sequencing errors. CDR3 sequences were aligned to IMGT reference sequences to assign V, D and J gene segments. For a sequence to be retained, at least a six-nucleotide match to both a V gene segment and a J gene segment was required. Rearrangements were called productive when the CDR3 lacked stop codons and stayed in frame with V and J; all others were non-productive. Following IMGT convention, CDR3 was defined as the stretch from the second conserved V-encoded cysteine up to the conserved J-encoded phenylalanine. The earlier analysis of some 550 of the donors excluded any sequence lacking an unambiguous match to a single V gene segment. In an earlier analysis of 587 of the donors, a V segment was called functional when productive rearrangements were above 56.7%, and segregating when the standard deviation between donors exceeded 5%. A statistical classification framework was built for diagnosing cytomegalovirus status from the catalog of TCR beta chain sequences. In a later analysis, TCR nucleotide sequences were compared against IMGT/GENE-DB human TR gene sequences so that V and J genes could be assigned. In a later analysis, CDR3 sequences and most-parsimonious VDJ recombination scenarios were assigned using the TCRdist pipeline. In a later analysis, each TCR beta chain was defined by its CDR3 amino acid sequence together with its V-gene family, and reads lacking a unique V-gene family were excluded. In a later analysis, 450 to 600 highly shared, low-generation-probability nucleotide sequences were removed to address suspected cross-contamination and a sequencing artifact. In a later analysis, a clonal expansion index for each public chain was calculated from normalized within-repertoire ranks of inferred template counts. Generation probabilities in a later analysis came from a VDJ recombination model fitted to out-of-frame rearrangements, and those results were checked against IGoR. Hypergeometric tests were used in a later analysis to score TCR-TCR, TCR-HLA and TCR-CMV co-occurrence, with a repertoire-size bias correction applied to the TCR pairs. False discovery rates were estimated in a later analysis by permuting HLA or CMV assignments 20 times. In a later analysis, co-occurring TCRs were grouped using DBSCAN, and TCRdist sequence similarity was added for clustering within HLA-allele-positive subsets. For co-occurrence clustering, repertoires with fewer than 30,000 or more than 120,000 public chains were excluded, along with roughly 5 repertoires with anomalous nucleotide sharing. Here the immuneACCESS table is served through TCRdb, limited to in-frame sequences with V and J called. Missing clones are a known gap in these copies; in checked studies unresolved V genes cover under half, and the rest lacks a known reason. V and J calls and clone size follow that table, whereas D and trimming were derived from the DNA. The sample table lists roughly 140,000 clones, around 76% of them with a count of one. Under 4.5% of the sample goes to the ten largest clones.

A single count supports this clone. The antigen this receptor binds is unknown. Per-nucleotide qualities are absent, and no much larger clonotype sits a single base away. The cohort was made up of several hundred healthy bone marrow donors. Cohort members were all nominally healthy when sampled, although unrecorded immune exposures were likely present. The donor was CMV seronegative and belonged to the group of 352 seronegative cohort members. A peripheral blood sample was provided by each donor, and peripheral blood mononuclear cells were used for TCR beta sequencing. Genomic DNA extraction from the blood cell samples was performed with the Qiagen DNeasy Blood Extraction Kit. CDR1 and CDR2, looked up from the germline V gene, are MDHEN and SYDVKM. For this chain, trimming is 2 bases at the V end and 4 bases at the J end, and the number of junction bases without a gene match is 6. The CDR3, cysteine through phenylalanine, is 15 amino acids long. Just CDR3 DNA is preserved here, 45 bases in frame from base 1.

The sequence was collected from a man younger than 35 in good health and CMV-seronegative. This receptor chain uses TRBV28 and TRBJ1-2; 8 bases in the junction line up with TRBD1. Sequenced input: PBMCs. The CDR3 protein is CASSLGLGTGYGYTF. The nucleotides read TGTGCCAGCAGTTTAGGTCTTGGGACAGGCTATGGCTACACCTTC.